This T cell receptor (beta chain) appears in the sequencing data of a study of shared clonotypes between healthy human individuals. Data came from immunoSEQ multiplex PCR; TCRdb stores just in-frame clones and leaves some out. This table has about 2.1 million clones, just over 90% appearing once. Naive-designated CD8 cells lacked CD45RO, were positively enriched for CCR7, and omitted terminally differentiated effector memory CD45RA+ cells. Germline V gene data show CDR1 as SGHDN and CDR2 as FVKESK. The V end lost 5 bases, the J end lost 6 bases, and 8 bases lay between the germline ends. The CDR3 runs to 12 residues.

Sample: naive CD8+ T cells from PBMCs. The chain uses TRBV14 and TRBJ2-1; no definite D call. The sequence came from a man aged 18 to 29 in good health. Some clones in this sample may be carry-over from other donors' samples. The CDR3: CASSISLNEQFF. CDR3 DNA sequence: TGTGCCAGCAGCATCTCCCTCAATGAGCAGTTCTTC. Complete variable domain (other parts from reference TRBV14 and TRBJ2-1): EAGVTQFPSHSVIEKGQTVTLRCDPISGHDNLYWYRRVMGKEIKFLLHFVKESKQDESGMPNNRFLAERTGGTYSTLKVQPAELEDSGVYFCASSISLNEQFFGPGTRLTVL.